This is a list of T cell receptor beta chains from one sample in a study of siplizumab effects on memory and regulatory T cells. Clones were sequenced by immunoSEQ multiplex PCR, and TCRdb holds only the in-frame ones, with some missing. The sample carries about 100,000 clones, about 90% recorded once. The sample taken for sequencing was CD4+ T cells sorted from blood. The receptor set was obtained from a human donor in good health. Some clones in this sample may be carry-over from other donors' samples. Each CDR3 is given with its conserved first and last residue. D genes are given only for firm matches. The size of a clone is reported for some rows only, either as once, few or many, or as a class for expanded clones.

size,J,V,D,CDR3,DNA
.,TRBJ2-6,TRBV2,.,CASSVQVASSGANVLTF,TGTGCCAGCAGTGTGCAGGTTGCGAGCTCTGGGGCCAACGTCCTGACTTTC
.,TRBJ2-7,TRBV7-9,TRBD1,CASSFRGGDTYEQYF,TGTGCCAGCAGCTTTAGAGGGGGCGATACCTACGAGCAGTACTTC
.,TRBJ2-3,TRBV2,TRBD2,CASSLLAGLGDTQYF,TGTGCCAGCAGTTTGCTAGCGGGACTCGGAGATACGCAGTATTTT
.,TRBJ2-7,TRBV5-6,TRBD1,CASSQDDRGVYEQYF,TGTGCCAGCAGCCAAGATGACAGGGGAGTCTACGAGCAGTACTTC
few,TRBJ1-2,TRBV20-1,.,CSVQYRGGYTF,TGCAGTGTCCAATATCGGGGTGGCTACACCTTC
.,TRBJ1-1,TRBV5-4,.,CASSLTGKNTEAFF,TGTGCCAGCAGCCTCACAGGGAAGAACACTGAAGCTTTCTTT
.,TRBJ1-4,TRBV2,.,CASRSGGSNEKLFF,TGTGCCAGCAGGTCCGGGGGGTCTAATGAAAAACTGTTTTTT
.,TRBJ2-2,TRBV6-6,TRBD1,CASSYSPTGYTGELFF,TGTGCCAGCAGTTACTCACCGACAGGGTACACCGGGGAGCTGTTTTTT
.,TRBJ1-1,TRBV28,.,CASSLRIGMNTEAFF,TGTGCCAGCAGTTTACGTATAGGGATGAACACTGAAGCTTTCTTT
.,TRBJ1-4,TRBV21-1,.,CASAHAPPPNEKLFF,TGTGCCAGCGCCCACGCCCCGCCTCCTAATGAAAAACTGTTTTTT
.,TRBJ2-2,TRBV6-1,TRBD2,CASILAGSITGELFF,TGTGCCAGCATACTAGCGGGATCGATCACCGGGGAGCTGTTTTTT
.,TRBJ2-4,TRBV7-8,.,CASSFSADGNIQYF,TGTGCCAGCAGCTTCTCTGCTGATGGAAACATTCAGTACTTC
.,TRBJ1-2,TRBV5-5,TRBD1,CASSHLGGDGYTF,TGTGCCAGCAGTCATCTAGGGGGCGACGGCTACACCTTC
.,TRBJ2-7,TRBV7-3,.,CASSAGRDYEQYF,TGTGCCAGCAGCGCGGGACGGGACTACGAGCAGTACTTC
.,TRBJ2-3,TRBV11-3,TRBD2,CASSVGTSVVADTQYF,TGTGCCAGCAGCGTCGGGACTAGCGTCGTCGCAGATACGCAGTATTTT
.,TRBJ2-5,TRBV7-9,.,CASSWDLNGETQYF,TGTGCCAGCAGCTGGGATCTAAACGGTGAGACCCAGTACTTC
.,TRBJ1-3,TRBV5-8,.,CASSLLRMGVSGNTIYF,TGTGCCAGCAGCTTGCTAAGGATGGGGGTTTCTGGAAACACCATATATTTT
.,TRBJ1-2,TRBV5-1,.,CASSEAGMYGYTF,TGCGCCAGCAGCGAAGCGGGGATGTATGGCTACACCTTC
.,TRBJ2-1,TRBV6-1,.,CASNTWGGNEQFF,TGTGCCAGCAACACTTGGGGCGGGAATGAGCAGTTCTTC
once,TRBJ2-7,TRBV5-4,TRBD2,CASSLAAGGNSYEQYF,TGTGCCAGCAGCTTGGCTGCGGGAGGGAACTCCTACGAGCAGTACTTC
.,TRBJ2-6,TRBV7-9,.,CASSSSGRSLSGANVLTF,TGTGCCAGCAGCTCATCGGGACGGTCCCTCTCTGGGGCCAACGTCCTGACTTTC
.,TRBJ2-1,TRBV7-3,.,CASSLALSANSYNEQFF,TGTGCCAGCAGTCTTGCGTTAAGCGCCAACTCCTACAATGAGCAGTTCTTC
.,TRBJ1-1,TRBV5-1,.,CASSLLGRVNTEAFF,TGCGCCAGCAGCTTGTTAGGACGGGTGAACACTGAAGCTTTCTTT
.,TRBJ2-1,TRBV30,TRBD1,CAWSAPDRGLDEQFF,TGTGCCTGGAGCGCCCCGGACAGGGGTTTGGATGAGCAGTTCTTC
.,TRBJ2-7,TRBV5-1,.,CASSLFGAGADGYEQYF,TGCGCCAGCAGCTTGTTTGGGGCTGGTGCGGACGGGTACGAGCAGTACTTC
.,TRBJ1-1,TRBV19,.,CASSMNVGTEAFF,TGTGCCAGTAGTATGAATGTGGGAACTGAAGCTTTCTTT
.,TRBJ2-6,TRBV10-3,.,CAISESSIDGANVLTF,TGTGCCATCAGTGAGTCGAGCATTGACGGGGCCAACGTCCTGACTTTC
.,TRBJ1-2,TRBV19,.,CASRIAKLDLDYGYTF,TGTGCCAGCCGGATTGCAAAATTGGACCTCGACTATGGCTACACCTTC
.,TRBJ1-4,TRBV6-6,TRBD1,CASSWGTGDEKLFF,TGTGCCAGCAGTTGGGGGACAGGGGACGAAAAACTGTTTTTT
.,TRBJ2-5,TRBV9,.,CASSARGDQETQYF,TGTGCCAGCAGCGCCAGGGGGGACCAAGAGACCCAGTACTTC